This record covers a single T cell receptor beta chain. The antigen this receptor binds is unknown. Base qualities are missing; no much larger clone stands one base away. This entry belongs to a study of T and B cells in COVID-19 patients (dated by TCRdb to the early 2020s). In terms of the full investigation: Using TRB and IGH repertoire sequencing of peripheral blood, the study characterized adaptive immunity in COVID-19 patients who had active infection or had recovered. The recovered cohort had a median age of about 34 years, compared with 65 to 80 years in the active-infection cohort. The repository of TCR and BCR sequences included about 69 time points from around 39 patients, and more than 8.3 million TCR sequences were analysed. In the active-infection cohort, about 90% of the roughly 20 patients had comorbidities linked to unfavorable COVID-19 outcome. Repertoire analyses used an age-matched reference group of approximately 40 healthy donors who were negative for COVID-19 antibodies as the comparison. As many as 9 follow-up blood samples were taken per patient, and some of the samples covered different disease stages within the same individual. Two patients were included in both the recovered and active cohorts because samples were available from active disease and after recovery. A recovered cohort was made up of 15 to 19 patients contributing approximately 21 samples, mostly after mild to moderate COVID-19 managed as outpatients. Critical illness requiring mechanical ventilation or ECMO was present in three fifths of the roughly 20 patients in the active-infection cohort.

The sequencing machine was an Illumina MiSeq. Multiplex PCR with BIOMED2 TRB-A/B primer pools was used to amplify the TRB rearrangements. Two consecutive PCRs added Illumina-compatible adapters and 7-nucleotide sample barcodes to the amplicons. All library PCRs used Phusion HS II polymerase. Amplicons were gel-purified with the NucleoSpin Gel and PCR Clean-up kit, quantified on Qubit, and pooled at approximately 4 nM. The quality of the amplicon pool was checked on an Agilent 2100 Bioanalyzer prior to Illumina next-generation sequencing. Per the original workflow: Annotation of TRB rearrangements was done in MiXCR 3.0.8 with the default MiXCR reference library. Non-productive reads and sequences with fewer than 2 reads were excluded, and each unique CDR3 nucleotide sequence counted as one clone. R 3.5.1 was used to calculate clonality, diversity, richness and V-J gene usage. GLIPH2 was used to cluster TCRs based on CDR3 similarity, and OLGA was used to calculate the generation probabilities. Only GLIPH2 clusters containing at least four unique TCR clonotypes present in at least three individuals were kept. TCRdb handled the public reads itself, with Q25 trimming in fastp and clone calling in MiXCR, and kept productive beta chains. Entries are consolidated by CDR3 protein sequence, retaining the most common genes and DNA. These V and J calls derive from TCRdb rather than the authors' analysis. The sample table contains around 21,000 distinct CDR3 sequences; only one count was recorded for about a third of them. 2% to 2.5% of the sample rests with the top ten.

Broad study findings and their caveats: Blood samples from mildly ill patients during symptoms and early samples from severe cases were scarce. Specific T cell subsets (CD4+/Treg/CD8+) and sorted SARS-CoV-2-responsive or tetramer+ T cells had not yet been sequenced, and the corresponding sequencing experiments were ongoing. During active COVID-19 the TRB repertoires were highly clonal, but at recovery diversity and richness rose above the levels seen in healthy donors. A total of 2,000 to 2,500 TCR clusters were exclusive to the recovered cohort, and 31 of those clusters were low-pGen clusters. The size of the cohort was considered insufficient for assessing HLA contributions to COVID-19 susceptibility or severity. It was stated that prospective validation of the reported TCR clusters was required before the clusters could be put to clinical use. In patients with COVID-19, the usage of TRBV/TRBJ genes was reported to be strongly skewed.

TRB repertoires were amplified from roughly 250-500 ng of genomic DNA extracted from blood. Trimming leaves V shorter by 5 bases and J shorter by 0 bases, with the junction holding 7 bases beyond the gene matches. From the cysteine up to the phenylalanine, the CDR3 has a length of 18 residues. The CDR3 DNA has 54 bases and is translated from base 1. CDR1 and CDR2 were assigned from the germline V gene (reference sequence) as SEHNR and FQNEAQ. The sequenced sample consisted of blood. The chain couples TRBV7-9 to TRBJ2-6; 10 bases in the middle match TRBD2. The receptor was derived from a human donor who had recovered from COVID-19. The bases read TGTGCCAGCAGCCTACCGAGCGGGGGGGCCTCTGGGGCCAACGTCCTGACTTTC. Its amino acids are CASSLPSGGASGANVLTF.